This T cell receptor (beta chain) appears in the sequencing data of a study of OX40 agonist ivuxolimab in advanced cancers. Study summary: Three individuals attained partial responses, comprising one hepatocellular carcinoma case and two cutaneous melanoma cases.

V shed 6 bases and J 4 bases; nucleotides not matched to a gene: 22. The CDR3 has 20 residues. The germline gives CDR1 MDHEN, CDR2 SYDVKM. This clone was found once. Its target is not known. Clones were read by immunoSEQ multiplex PCR, and TCRdb kept only the in-frame ones, dropping some. Of about 41,000 clones listed, just under 85% are singletons. Study-wide results and caveats: The study observed clonal expansion of CD4+ and CD8+ blood T cells by week 6 at 0.1 to 3.0 mg/kg. Individuals who were partial responders at 0.1-3.0 mg/kg had clonal expansion that ranked among the lowest.

This chain uses TRBV28 with TRBJ2-1; TRBD1 matches at 9 bases. Sequencing was performed on CD4+ or CD8+ T cells sorted from blood, taken in a trial of the OX40 agonist ivuxolimab. This TCR was sampled from an adult with an advanced solid tumor such as melanoma, head and neck, liver or kidney cancer. CDR3 region: CASSHPGPVKQGAIYNEQFF. CDR3 DNA sequence: TGTGCCAGCAGCCATCCCGGGCCCGTCAAACAGGGGGCAATTTACAATGAGCAGTTCTTC.